This T cell receptor beta chain was retrieved from a study of T cell responses to AZD1222 COVID-19 vaccine. Researchers grouped second doses given at about 4 or about 12 weeks into one pool. This clone is a singleton in its sample. TCRdb keeps only in-frame clones here, not all; method: immunoSEQ multiplex PCR. Here the sample spans over 150,000 clones, under 95% being singletons. The CDR3 consists of 17 residues. Germline V lookup: CDR1 SEHNR, CDR2 FQNEAQ (reference sequence). Trimming at V came to 5 bases and at J to 1 base, leaving 8 bases not matched to a gene. The sequences come from peripheral blood, collected 28 days after the second AZD1222 dose. This clonotype was sampled from an adult who received the AZD1222 COVID-19 vaccine. The chain links TRBV7-9 to TRBJ1-3; 10 bases align to TRBD1. In DNA, the CDR3 is TGTGCCAGCAGCCCGTGGACAGGGGGGACTTCTGGAAACACCATATATTTT. This translates into CASSPWTGGTSGNTIYF.